The 19 T cell receptor beta chains presented below share a single source sample, sequenced in a study of cytomegalovirus exposure and HLA in healthy donors. Primers included in the PCR were 60 Vbeta and 13 Jbeta primers. This table comes from immunoSEQ multiplex PCR, and its TCRdb copy is limited to in-frame clones, with some not included. Here the sample spans 100,000 to 150,000 clones, under 80% being singletons. The specimen sequenced was PBMCs. The receptors here all came from a woman aged 55-69 years in good health and CMV-seropositive.

The V and J genes are TRBV28 and TRBJ2-2; 13 nucleotides line up with TRBD2. V lost 8 bases and J lost 13; bases outside the gene matches: 10. Looked up from germline, CDR1 is MDHEN and CDR2 is SYDVKM. CDR3 length: 14 amino acids. CDR3 residues: CASGDILAGGRLFF. The CDR3 bases are TGTGCCAGCGGCGACATACTAGCGGGAGGGCGGCTGTTTTTT.

The chain has TRBV5-8 and TRBJ1-3, with D possibly being TRBD1 (5 bases). V was shortened by 1 base and J by 4 bases, with 9 bases between the two germline ends. There are 14 residues in the CDR3. Per germline, CDR1 SGHTS and CDR2 YDEGEE. This CDR3 reads CASSLWGAGNTIYF. The CDR3 coding sequence is TGTGCCAGCAGCTTGTGGGGCGCGGGAAACACCATATATTTT.

V and J are TRBV27 and TRBJ2-5; possible D gene TRBD2, 5 bases. The CDR3 has 17 amino acids. Germline V gene sequence: CDR1 MNHEY, CDR2 SMNVEV (reference sequence). V dropped 5 bases and J dropped 5 bases, with 24 bases sitting between them. The chain's CDR3 is CASSAATGTPNRETQYF. CDR3 DNA: TGTGCCAGCAGTGCCGCGACGGGAACCCCAAATAGGGAGACCCAGTACTTC.

This clone was counted a few times. The chain uses TRBV11-3 and TRBJ1-1; 12 nucleotides agree with TRBD1. Trimming removed 6 bases from V and 6 bases from J; junction bases left unmatched: 5. The CDR3 length is 14 residues. Germline assignment: CDR1 SGHNT and CDR2 YENEEA. The CDR3 loop is CASSPGQGASEAFF. CDR3 DNA: TGTGCCAGCAGTCCGGGACAGGGGGCCTCTGAAGCTTTCTTT.

This sequence joins TRBV7-3 and TRBJ1-1; D unclear. The CDR3 has 13 amino acids. V gave up 5 bases and J gave up 0 bases, with 7 bases separating them. The germline CDR1 and CDR2 sequences are SGHTA and FQGTGA. The CDR3 region is CASSTHMNTEAFF. The CDR3 DNA is TGTGCCAGCAGCACCCACATGAACACTGAAGCTTTCTTT.

This clone was picked up a small number of times. The V call is TRBV30, the J call TRBJ1-2; D gene uncertain. The CDR3 contains 13 residues. Germline CDR1 is GTSNPN and CDR2 is SVGIG (reference sequence). Deletions cut 2 bases from V and 2 bases from J, with 9 bases between. The CDR3, as DNA: TGTGCCTGGAGTAGGACTGTGAACTATGGCTACACCTTC. Residues: CAWSRTVNYGYTF.

For this clone: The junction and the germline gene differ at one end; a read error may be behind it. This sequence joins TRBV7-9 and TRBJ2-6; D uncertain. CDR1 is SEHNR and CDR2 is FQNEAQ in the germline V gene (reference sequence). This CDR3 is 16 amino acids long. The CDR3 here is CSSSSEAMPGANVLTF. DNA for the CDR3: TGTTCCAGCAGCTCCGAAGCCATGCCTGGGGCCAACGTCCTGACTTTC.

This rearrangement joins TRBV2 to TRBJ2-2; perhaps TRBD2 as D (5 bases). The V gene's germline CDR1 is SNHLY and CDR2 FYNNEI. Between the trimmed V and J ends, which lost 5 bases and 5 bases, there was a span of 15 bases. The CDR3 is made up of 15 amino acids. In DNA, the CDR3 is TGTGCCAGCAGTAACGGAGGTAGTGGGACCGGGGAGCTGTTTTTT. Protein: CASSNGGSGTGELFF.

V and J are TRBV5-1 and TRBJ2-1, with TRBD2 matching 13 bases. CDR3 length: 17 residues. CDR1 SGHRS and CDR2 YFSETQ come from the germline V gene. Trimming took 4 bases from V and 7 from J; bases not matched to a gene: 11. In DNA, the CDR3 is TGCGCCAGCAGCATTACTAGCGGGGGGGTTTCACGGAATGAGCAGTTCTTC. Its protein product is CASSITSGGVSRNEQFF.

This clone was seen just once. J is TRBJ2-3 and V is TRBV2, with D maybe TRBD1 (6 bases). Germline assignment: CDR1 SNHLY and CDR2 FYNNEI. V shed 6 bases and J shed 9 bases, with 13 bases lying between them. CDR3 length: 12 residues. CDR3 region: CASRAGVATQYF. Written as DNA, the CDR3 is TGTGCCAGCAGAGCAGGGGTGGCCACGCAGTATTTT.

The chain couples TRBV4-3 to TRBJ1-4; no clear D. This CDR3 comprises 13 residues. The germline gives CDR1 LGHNA, CDR2 YSLEER. Deletions cut 7 bases from V and 8 bases from J, with 14 bases between. The CDR3 DNA is TGCGCCAGCAAGAAGGAGGTGGGGGAAAAACTGTTTTTT. Amino acids: CASKKEVGEKLFF.

This clone was detected only once. The gene calls are TRBV5-5 and TRBJ2-1; 9 nucleotides match TRBD1. This CDR3 comprises 19 residues. V was pared by 4 bases and J by 0 bases, with 14 bases of the junction left unmatched. Germline assignment: CDR1 SGHKS and CDR2 YYEKEE (reference sequence). CDR3 sequence (DNA): TGTGCCAGCAGCGGCCGGGACAGGGAGGGTAAAAACTCCTACAATGAGCAGTTCTTC. It specifies CASSGRDREGKNSYNEQFF.

The rearrangement links TRBV2 to TRBJ2-2; TRBD2 agrees at 10 bases. V was clipped by 4 bases and J by 3 bases; unmatched bases: 2. Germline V lookup: CDR1 SNHLY, CDR2 FYNNEI. The CDR3 has 15 residues. The CDR3 region is CASSGTSGHTGELFF. CDR3 coding DNA: TGTGCCAGCAGTGGGACTAGCGGACACACCGGGGAGCTGTTTTTT.

This sequence joins TRBV5-1 and TRBJ2-1; a possible D gene is TRBD2 (6 bases). The length of the CDR3 is 15 residues. V lost 2 bases to trimming and J lost 2 bases, with 11 bases between them. The germline V gene encodes CDR1 SGHRS and CDR2 YFSETQ. As DNA, the CDR3 is TGCGCCAGCAGCTTAGCGGAGGGTACCTACAATGAGCAGTTCTTC. Translating it yields CASSLAEGTYNEQFF.

The chain couples TRBV6-1 to TRBJ2-3; perhaps TRBD2 as D (5 bases). The CDR3 loop spans 15 amino acids. Germline lookup yields CDR1 MNHNS and CDR2 SASEGT. V dropped 6 bases and J dropped 1 base, with 14 bases sitting between them. The CDR3 loop reads CASSPTTGGTDTQYF. The CDR3 DNA reads as TGTGCCAGCAGCCCCACAACCGGGGGCACAGATACGCAGTATTTT.

Concerning this clone: The same CDR3 can be traced to other DNA sequences in this sample. The CDR3 reads CASSLQGRAEAFF. CDR3 sequence (DNA): TGTGCCAGCAGCTTACAGGGGAGGGCTGAAGCTTTCTTT. The chain couples TRBV7-9 to TRBJ1-1; possibly TRBD1 for D (6 bases). CDR1 SEHNR and CDR2 FQNEAQ come from the germline V gene (reference sequence). CDR3 length: 13 residues. Trimming took off 2 bases at V and 6 bases at J, with 10 bases between the two ends.

The gene calls are TRBV5-1 and TRBJ2-7; 14 bases are shared with TRBD2. The V gene's germline CDR1 is SGHRS and CDR2 YFSETQ. The CDR3 sequence is 16 residues long. V lost 2 bases to trimming and J lost 5 bases; unmatched junction nucleotides: 6. This chain's CDR3 is CASSFWGLAGDDEQYF. As DNA, the CDR3 is TGCGCCAGCAGCTTTTGGGGACTAGCGGGAGACGACGAGCAGTACTTC.

The gene calls are TRBV7-8 and TRBJ2-5, with 7 bases that match TRBD2. The germline V gene encodes CDR1 SGHVS and CDR2 FQNEAQ. The ends lost 0 bases at V and 5 bases at J; junction bases unmatched: 18. The CDR3 consists of 19 residues. In DNA, the CDR3 is TGTGCCAGCAGCTTAGCCGATCCTAAGGGAGGGAACAGAAGGGAGACCCAGTACTTC. It yields the protein CASSLADPKGGNRRETQYF.

The chain carries TRBV7-2 and TRBJ2-5, with TRBD2 matching over 15 bases. CDR1 and CDR2 from the germline V gene are SGHTA and FQGNSA. This CDR3 contains 18 residues. The junction had 12 bases not matched to a gene; V was cut back by 5 bases and J by 5 bases. The CDR3 sequence is CASSPPSGTSGGRETQYF. The CDR3 nucleotides read TGTGCCAGCAGCCCCCCCTCCGGGACTAGCGGGGGGCGTGAGACCCAGTACTTC.